A selection of T cell receptor beta chains follows, all from one sample in a study of regulatory T cells in long-lasting Graves disease. TCRdb ran MiXCR on the multiplex PCR reads and lists one entry per CDR3 protein. The sample includes 510,000 or so distinct CDR3 sequences, around 12% of them seen just once. The sample also formed part of further work on T cells in Graves' hyperthyroidism and ophthalmopathy.

The sequencing used peripheral blood mononuclear cells (PBMCs), collected at new diagnosis, from a patient treated with antithyroid drugs. Receptors were obtained from a woman younger than 45 with Graves disease. CDR3s include the opening cysteine and the closing phenylalanine or tryptophan. D genes are given only for firm matches. Clone sizes are given selectively: once, few, many, or a class where the clone is expanded.

D gene: NA; clone size: many; V gene: TRBV12-3/TRBV12-4; J gene: TRBJ1-1; CDR3 protein: CASSLREGTEAFF; CDR3 DNA: TGTGCCAGCTCACTCCGGGAGGGGACTGAAGCTTTCTTT
D gene: NA; clone size: many; V gene: TRBV28; J gene: TRBJ2-1; CDR3 protein: CASSFISGVKVGSYNEQFF; CDR3 DNA: TGTGCCAGCAGTTTTATTTCGGGAGTGAAAGTTGGCTCCTACAATGAGCAGTTCTTC
D gene: NA; clone size: many; V gene: TRBV5-1; J gene: TRBJ2-3; CDR3 protein: CASSLQPGPTDTQYF; CDR3 DNA: TGCGCCAGCAGCTTGCAACCGGGGCCCACAGATACGCAGTATTTT
D gene: NA; clone size: few; V gene: TRBV6-5; J gene: TRBJ1-2; CDR3 protein: CASSYSGDPGYSYGYTF; CDR3 DNA: TGTGCCAGCAGTTACTCTGGGGATCCGGGTTATAGCTATGGCTACACCTTC
D gene: NA; clone size: many; V gene: TRBV28; J gene: TRBJ2-1; CDR3 protein: CASSPRGAGRYNEQFF; CDR3 DNA: TGTGCCAGCAGTCCCAGAGGCGCGGGACGTTACAATGAGCAGTTCTTC
D gene: NA; clone size: many; V gene: TRBV11-2; J gene: TRBJ1-2; CDR3 protein: CASSKSAGGGGYTF; CDR3 DNA: TGTGCCAGCAGCAAATCGGCGGGGGGCGGTGGCTACACCTTC
D gene: TRBD1; clone size: many; V gene: TRBV7-2; J gene: TRBJ2-1; CDR3 protein: CASSLDRYPYNEQFF; CDR3 DNA: TGTGCCAGCAGTTTGGACAGGTACCCCTACAATGAGCAGTTCTTC
D gene: TRBD2; clone size: few; V gene: TRBV13; J gene: TRBJ2-1; CDR3 protein: CASSFRLAGDPYNEQFF; CDR3 DNA: TGTGCCAGCAGCTTCCGTCTAGCGGGAGATCCCTACAATGAGCAGTTCTTC
D gene: NA; clone size: many; V gene: TRBV13; J gene: TRBJ1-1; CDR3 protein: CASSRLWGSGTEAFF; CDR3 DNA: TGTGCCAGCAGCCGCCTGTGGGGGTCTGGCACTGAAGCTTTCTTT
D gene: TRBD1; clone size: few; V gene: TRBV30; J gene: TRBJ2-7; CDR3 protein: CAWGRTGEQYF; CDR3 DNA: TGTGCCTGGGGCCGGACAGGGGAGCAGTACTTC
D gene: NA; clone size: many; V gene: TRBV27; J gene: TRBJ1-5; CDR3 protein: CASSPLAPGDQPQHF; CDR3 DNA: TGTGCCAGCAGTCCCCTCGCCCCCGGGGATCAGCCCCAGCATTTT
D gene: NA; clone size: few; V gene: TRBV4-1; J gene: TRBJ1-2; CDR3 protein: CASSQGTGAGYGYTF; CDR3 DNA: TGCGCCAGCAGCCAAGGGACGGGGGCAGGCTATGGCTACACCTTC
D gene: NA; clone size: many; V gene: TRBV27; J gene: TRBJ2-5; CDR3 protein: CASSFQHEETQYF; CDR3 DNA: TGTGCCAGCAGTTTCCAGCACGAAGAGACCCAGTACTTC
D gene: NA; clone size: few; V gene: TRBV30; J gene: TRBJ1-5; CDR3 protein: CAWSTGSLNQPQHF; CDR3 DNA: TGTGCCTGGAGTACCGGGAGCCTCAATCAGCCCCAGCATTTT
D gene: NA; clone size: few; V gene: TRBV11-2; J gene: TRBJ2-1; CDR3 protein: CASSPPAGHLNEQFF; CDR3 DNA: TGTGCCAGCAGCCCCCCAGCGGGTCACCTAAATGAGCAGTTCTTC
D gene: TRBD2; clone size: many; V gene: TRBV30; J gene: TRBJ2-2; CDR3 protein: CAWSGRGSAGELFF; CDR3 DNA: TGTGCCTGGAGCGGGAGGGGAAGCGCCGGGGAGCTGTTTTTT
D gene: TRBD2; clone size: NA; V gene: TRBV9; J gene: TRBJ2-1; CDR3 protein: CASSVEVLAKYNEQFF; CDR3 DNA: TGTGCCAGCAGCGTAGAAGTACTAGCGAAGTACAATGAGCAGTTCTTC
D gene: TRBD1; clone size: few; V gene: TRBV15; J gene: TRBJ2-2; CDR3 protein: CATRSGGTGELFF; CDR3 DNA: TGTGCCACCCGATCAGGGGGCACCGGGGAGCTGTTTTTT
D gene: NA; clone size: many; V gene: TRBV18; J gene: TRBJ2-2; CDR3 protein: CASSTEGPGELFF; CDR3 DNA: TGTGCCAGCTCAACTGAGGGTCCCGGGGAGCTGTTTTTT
D gene: NA; clone size: many; V gene: TRBV18; J gene: TRBJ1-2; CDR3 protein: CASSPAGRDGYTF; CDR3 DNA: TGTGCCAGCTCACCAGCAGGGAGGGACGGCTACACCTTC
D gene: NA; clone size: many; V gene: TRBV11-2; J gene: TRBJ2-7; CDR3 protein: CASSLAVLGYEQYF; CDR3 DNA: TGTGCCAGCAGCTTGGCGGTCTTGGGCTACGAGCAGTACTTC
D gene: NA; clone size: NA; V gene: TRBV25-1; J gene: TRBJ1-1; CDR3 protein: CASSELGAGNTEAFF; CDR3 DNA: TGTGCCAGCAGTGAATTGGGGGCAGGGAACACTGAAGCTTTCTTT
D gene: NA; clone size: NA; V gene: TRBV11-2; J gene: TRBJ2-1; CDR3 protein: CASSSRAQIGVDEQFF; CDR3 DNA: TGTGCCAGCAGCTCCCGCGCCCAGATAGGTGTCGATGAGCAGTTCTTC
D gene: NA; clone size: many; V gene: TRBV10-3; J gene: TRBJ1-1; CDR3 protein: CAISESGATVGTEAFF; CDR3 DNA: TGTGCCATCAGTGAGTCGGGGGCTACCGTGGGCACTGAAGCTTTCTTT
D gene: TRBD1; clone size: many; V gene: TRBV5-1; J gene: TRBJ2-7; CDR3 protein: CASGGRGQGTYEQYF; CDR3 DNA: TGCGCCAGCGGCGGAAGGGGACAGGGTACCTACGAGCAGTACTTC
D gene: TRBD1; clone size: NA; V gene: TRBV20-1; J gene: TRBJ1-4; CDR3 protein: CSANKGAAGMGKLFF; CDR3 DNA: TGCAGTGCCAATAAGGGGGCAGCGGGTATGGGAAAACTGTTTTTT
D gene: NA; clone size: NA; V gene: TRBV7-9; J gene: TRBJ2-1; CDR3 protein: CASSLRASINEQFF; CDR3 DNA: TGTGCCAGCAGCTTACGGGCTAGCATCAATGAGCAGTTCTTC
D gene: TRBD1; clone size: NA; V gene: TRBV10-3; J gene: TRBJ1-1; CDR3 protein: CANKGAQDTEAFF; CDR3 DNA: TGTGCCAACAAGGGGGCTCAGGACACTGAAGCTTTCTTT
D gene: NA; clone size: many; V gene: TRBV12-3/TRBV12-4; J gene: TRBJ2-7; CDR3 protein: CASSFEDYEQYF; CDR3 DNA: TGTGCCAGCAGTTTTGAGGACTACGAGCAGTACTTC
D gene: NA; clone size: NA; V gene: TRBV5-6; J gene: TRBJ2-2; CDR3 protein: CASSFLPATGELFF; CDR3 DNA: TGTGCCAGCAGCTTTCTCCCTGCCACCGGGGAGCTGTTTTTT
D gene: TRBD1; clone size: NA; V gene: TRBV2; J gene: TRBJ1-5; CDR3 protein: CASSDYRDRGSRNQPQHF; CDR3 DNA: TGTGCCAGCAGTGATTACCGGGACAGGGGTTCTCGGAATCAGCCCCAGCATTTT
D gene: TRBD1; clone size: NA; V gene: TRBV5-1; J gene: TRBJ2-1; CDR3 protein: CASSLVTGNNEQFF; CDR3 DNA: TGCGCCAGCAGCTTGGTGACAGGGAACAATGAGCAGTTCTTC
D gene: NA; clone size: NA; V gene: TRBV19; J gene: TRBJ2-1; CDR3 protein: CASSMGTNSYNEQFF; CDR3 DNA: TGTGCCAGTAGTATGGGGACAAATTCCTACAATGAGCAGTTCTTC
D gene: NA; clone size: many; V gene: TRBV28; J gene: TRBJ2-3; CDR3 protein: CASSSGQLGGTDTQYF; CDR3 DNA: TGTGCCAGCAGTTCCGGACAATTGGGGGGAACAGATACGCAGTATTTT
D gene: NA; clone size: NA; V gene: TRBV29-1; J gene: TRBJ1-1; CDR3 protein: CSVIGNTEAFF; CDR3 DNA: TGCAGCGTTATCGGGAACACTGAAGCTTTCTTT
D gene: NA; clone size: many; V gene: TRBV28; J gene: TRBJ2-2; CDR3 protein: CASSLWTGELFF; CDR3 DNA: TGTGCCAGCAGTCTCTGGACCGGGGAGCTGTTTTTT
D gene: NA; clone size: many; V gene: TRBV28; J gene: TRBJ2-1; CDR3 protein: CASSLWKMATYNEQFF; CDR3 DNA: TGTGCCAGCAGTTTATGGAAAATGGCCACCTACAATGAGCAGTTCTTC
D gene: TRBD2; clone size: many; V gene: TRBV10-3; J gene: TRBJ2-5; CDR3 protein: CAISEMAGGDEETQYF; CDR3 DNA: TGTGCCATCAGTGAGATGGCGGGAGGGGATGAAGAGACCCAGTACTTC
D gene: NA; clone size: many; V gene: TRBV10-3; J gene: TRBJ2-5; CDR3 protein: CAISEPGGNQETQYF; CDR3 DNA: TGTGCCATCAGTGAGCCCGGGGGCAACCAAGAGACCCAGTACTTC
D gene: TRBD2; clone size: many; V gene: TRBV12-3/TRBV12-4; J gene: TRBJ2-2; CDR3 protein: CASSPGTSGVNTGELFF; CDR3 DNA: TGTGCCAGCAGTCCTGGGACTAGCGGGGTGAACACCGGGGAGCTGTTTTTT
D gene: NA; clone size: few; V gene: TRBV2; J gene: TRBJ2-1; CDR3 protein: CATFRELSYNEQFF; CDR3 DNA: TGTGCCACCTTCAGGGAATTGTCCTACAATGAGCAGTTCTTC
D gene: NA; clone size: many; V gene: TRBV20-1; J gene: TRBJ2-1; CDR3 protein: CSATGTFSYNEQFF; CDR3 DNA: TGCAGTGCCACTGGGACTTTCTCCTACAATGAGCAGTTCTTC
D gene: NA; clone size: few; V gene: TRBV28; J gene: TRBJ1-3; CDR3 protein: CASSRGHAGNTIYF; CDR3 DNA: TGTGCCAGCAGTCGAGGACACGCAGGAAACACCATATATTTT